This entry lists 16 T cell receptor beta chains sequenced from one sample in a study of cytomegalovirus exposure and HLA in healthy donors. PCR was performed using 60 Vbeta and 13 Jbeta primers. Assay: immunoSEQ multiplex PCR; the TCRdb copy retains only in-frame clones and omits some. The sample holds about 88,000 clones, 70% to 85% seen once. Sequences were obtained from PBMCs. Source of these receptors: a man aged 25-45 years in good health and CMV-seronegative.

The chain uses TRBV5-1 and TRBJ1-1, with 10 bases matching TRBD1. The J segment lost 6 bases and the V segment lost 4 bases, leaving 9 bases of the junction unmatched. Per germline, CDR1 SGHRS and CDR2 YFSETQ. There are 15 residues in the CDR3. CDR3 DNA: TGCGCCAGCAGCCTATTACCCGGACAGGGGGCTGAAGCTTTCTTT. Amino acid sequence: CASSLLPGQGAEAFF.

J is TRBJ2-2 and V is TRBV9; 8 bases are shared with TRBD1. This CDR3 region has 15 residues. Trimming took 4 bases from V and 5 from J; bases not matched to a gene: 7. Germline lookup yields CDR1 SGDLS and CDR2 YYNGEE. The DNA of the CDR3 is TGTGCCAGCAGCCCCCGAGACAGGGGAACCGGGGAGCTGTTTTTT. Its translation: CASSPRDRGTGELFF. The variable domain in full, with the rest retrieved from reference TRBV9 and TRBJ2-2, is DSGVTQTPKHLITATGQRVTLRCSPRSGDLSVYWYQQSLDQGLQFLIQYYNGEERAKGNILERFSAQQFPDLHSELNLSSLELGDSALYFCASSPRDRGTGELFFGEGSRLTVL.

This clone was counted between two and nine times. The rearrangement uses TRBV19 and TRBJ1-5; TRBD1 matches at 7 bases. Germline assignment: CDR1 LNHDA and CDR2 SQIVND (reference sequence). Unmatched junction bases numbered 11, after V lost 6 bases and J lost 0 bases. This CDR3 contains 17 residues. CDR3 protein: CASRQETGTVSNQPQHF. The CDR3 nucleotides read TGTGCCAGTAGACAAGAGACCGGGACAGTTAGCAATCAGCCCCAGCATTTT.

This chain links TRBV5-4 with TRBJ2-1; the match to TRBD2 covers 12 bases. This CDR3 has 17 residues. The germline gives CDR1 SGHNT, CDR2 YYREEE (reference sequence). Trimming took 1 base from V and 4 from J; bases not matched to a gene: 6. The CDR3 coding sequence is TGTGCCAGCAGCTTGTGGCTAGCGGGGGGGATTTACAATGAGCAGTTCTTC. Protein product: CASSLWLAGGIYNEQFF.

The J gene is TRBJ1-1, the V gene TRBV18; D perhaps matches TRBD1 (6 bases). Germline V gene data show CDR1 as KGHSH and CDR2 as LQKENI. There are 17 residues in the CDR3. V dropped 3 bases and J dropped 0 bases, with 17 bases sitting between them. The CDR3 DNA follows: TGTGCCAGCTCACCCCGGGAGGGGGAATCTATGAACACTGAAGCTTTCTTT. Translating gives CASSPREGESMNTEAFF.

This clone was found a few times. This rearrangement joins TRBV7-9 to TRBJ2-1, with TRBD2 matching over 9 bases. J was trimmed by 6 bases and V by 3 bases; bases with no gene match: 6. The CDR3 length is 15 residues. The germline CDR1 and CDR2 sequences are SEHNR and FQNEAQ (reference sequence). CDR3: CASSFPLRGGNEQFF. The CDR3 DNA is TGTGCCAGCAGCTTCCCCTTGCGGGGGGGCAATGAGCAGTTCTTC.

The genes are TRBV29-1 and TRBJ1-1, with a tentative D call TRBD1 (5 bases). Germline-derived CDR1 and CDR2 are SQVTM and ANQGSEA. Trimming shortened V by 7 bases and J by 2 bases, and 17 bases separated the two germline ends. The CDR3 spans 14 residues. CDR3 in amino acids: CSACDSSFNTEAFF. The CDR3 DNA reads TGCAGCGCTTGCGACAGCTCCTTCAACACTGAAGCTTTCTTT.

This clone was seen a few times. The chain uses TRBV5-4 and TRBJ1-1, with TRBD1 identical over 9 bases. Germline loops: CDR1 SGHNT, CDR2 YYREEE (reference sequence). With V trimmed by 0 bases and J by 14 bases, 5 bases remained unmatched. The CDR3 length is 12 residues. The CDR3 sequence: CASSLERDRAFF. The CDR3 bases are TGTGCCAGCAGCTTGGAACGGGACAGGGCCTTCTTT.

V and J are TRBV9 and TRBJ1-4; possibly TRBD1 for D (5 bases). Trimming cost V 4 bases and J 3 bases, with 16 bases left between them. Germline V gene data show CDR1 as SGDLS and CDR2 as YYNGEE. The CDR3 covers 16 residues. CDR3 amino acids: CASSPSWGGPNEKLFF. CDR3 nucleotides: TGTGCCAGCAGCCCGAGCTGGGGGGGACCTAATGAAAAACTGTTTTTT.

The J gene is TRBJ1-4, the V gene TRBV23-1, with D maybe TRBD1 (5 bases). TRBV23-1 is filed as an ORF, its function uncertain. V lost 0 bases to trimming and J lost 8 bases, with 16 bases between them. This CDR3 region has 16 residues. The CDR3 nucleotides read TGCGCCAGCAGTCAATCCCCTCAGCGGGCAGGGGAAAAACTGTTTTTT. The encoded protein is CASSQSPQRAGEKLFF.

The chain is built from TRBV9 and TRBJ2-7; 10 nucleotides align to TRBD2. J lost 0 bases, V lost 4 bases, and 10 bases had no gene match. The CDR3 extends over 17 amino acids. CDR1 is SGDLS, CDR2 YYNGEE, per germline. In DNA form, the CDR3 reads TGTGCCAGCAGCCCACACACCGGGACTAGCGACTCCTACGAGCAGTACTTC. It yields the protein CASSPHTGTSDSYEQYF.

The chain uses TRBV7-8 and TRBJ1-3; no clear D gene. The CDR3 sequence is 17 residues long. V was clipped by 5 bases and J by 4 bases, with 21 bases between them. Looked up from germline, CDR1 is SGHVS and CDR2 is FQNEAQ. The CDR3: CASSPRVALASGNTIYF. CDR3 sequence (DNA): TGTGCCAGCAGCCCTCGGGTGGCACTAGCTTCCGGAAACACCATATATTTT.

The V call is TRBV28, the J call TRBJ2-2, with 9 bases fitting TRBD1. The V gene's germline CDR1 is MDHEN and CDR2 SYDVKM. J lost 6 bases, V lost 6 bases, and 8 bases had no gene match. The CDR3 loop spans 15 amino acids. This chain's CDR3 is CASRPPGTGSGELFF. Here the CDR3 DNA reads TGTGCCAGCAGACCACCCGGGACAGGGTCCGGGGAGCTGTTTTTT.

The V gene is TRBV5-1, the J gene TRBJ1-2; D is ambiguous. Germline lookup yields CDR1 SGHRS and CDR2 YFSETQ. Deletions cut 4 bases from V and 4 bases from J, with 20 bases between. CDR3 length: 16 residues. CDR3 protein: CASSLPDGDASYGYTF. For the CDR3, the DNA is TGCGCCAGCAGCCTACCCGACGGGGATGCATCCTATGGCTACACCTTC.

The chain links TRBV30 to TRBJ2-7; 7 nucleotides match TRBD1. With V trimmed by 7 bases and J by 5 bases, 8 bases remained unmatched. Germline V gene sequence: CDR1 GTSNPN, CDR2 SVGIG (reference sequence). The CDR3 is 12 amino acids. CDR3 residues: CASSGDSDEQYF. Written as DNA, the CDR3 is TGTGCCTCCTCCGGGGACAGTGACGAGCAGTACTTC.

The chain joins TRBV6-6 to TRBJ1-1, with D perhaps TRBD1 (6 bases). V was cut by 5 bases and J by 0 bases, with 10 bases left in between. This CDR3 comprises 14 residues. Germline V gives CDR1 MNHNY, CDR2 SVGAGI (reference sequence). CDR3 sequence reads: CASSQQGMNTEAFF. The DNA of the CDR3 is TGTGCCAGCAGTCAACAGGGAATGAACACTGAAGCTTTCTTT.